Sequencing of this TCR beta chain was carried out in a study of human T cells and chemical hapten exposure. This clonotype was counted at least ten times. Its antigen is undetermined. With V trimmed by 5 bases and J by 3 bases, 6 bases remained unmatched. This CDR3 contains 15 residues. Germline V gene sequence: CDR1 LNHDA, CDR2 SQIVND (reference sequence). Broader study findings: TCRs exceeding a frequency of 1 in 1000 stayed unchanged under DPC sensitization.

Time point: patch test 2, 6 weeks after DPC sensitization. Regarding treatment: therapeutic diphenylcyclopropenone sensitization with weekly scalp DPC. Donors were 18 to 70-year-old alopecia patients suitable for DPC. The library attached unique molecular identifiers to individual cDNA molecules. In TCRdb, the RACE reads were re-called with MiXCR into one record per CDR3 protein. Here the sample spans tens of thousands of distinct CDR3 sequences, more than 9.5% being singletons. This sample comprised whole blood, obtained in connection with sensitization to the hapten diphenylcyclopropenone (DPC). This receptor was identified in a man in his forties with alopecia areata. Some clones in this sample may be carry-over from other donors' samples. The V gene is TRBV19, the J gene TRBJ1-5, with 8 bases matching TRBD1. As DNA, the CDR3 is TGTGCCAGTAGTCCCGGGACAGGAAACAATCAGCCCCAGCATTTT. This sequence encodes CASSPGTGNNQPQHF.